One and the same sample provided the 25 T cell receptor beta chains below, sequenced in a study of shared clonotypes between healthy human individuals. Some clones are missing from TCRdb's copy, which holds only in-frame ones; the method was immunoSEQ multiplex PCR. The sample includes 2,500,000 or so clones, roughly 92% of them seen just once. Sequencing was performed on naive CD4+ T cells sorted from blood. The subset here: CD45RA+ positively selected. All receptors derive from a man aged 18 to 29 in good health.

The J gene is TRBJ1-5, the V gene TRBV6-6; a weak D match, TRBD1 (6 bases). The CDR3 contains 16 residues. The V end was cut by 4 bases, the J end by 3 bases, with 16 bases between. Germline V CDR1 and CDR2: MNHNY, SVGAGI (reference sequence). Written as DNA, the CDR3 is TGTGCCAGCAGTTCCCAATCGACAGGCCCCAATCAGCCCCAGCATTTT. Protein: CASSSQSTGPNQPQHF.

The chain recombines TRBV18 with TRBJ2-5; TRBD1 matches 7 bases. The CDR3 totals 14 residues. Looked up from germline, CDR1 is KGHSH and CDR2 is LQKENI. Losses at the gene ends were 3 bases for V and 4 bases for J; bases not matched to a gene: 5. CDR3 amino acids: CASSPTGWGETQYF. The CDR3 region has the DNA TGTGCCAGCTCACCGACAGGGTGGGGAGAGACCCAGTACTTC. The entire variable domain, with the rest obtained from reference TRBV18 and TRBJ2-5, is as follows: NAGVMQNPRHLVRRRGQEARLRCSPMKGHSHVYWYRQLPEEGLKFMVYLQKENIIDESGMPKERFSAEFPKEGPSILRIQQVVRGDSAAYFCASSPTGWGETQYFGPGTRLLVL.

The chain combines TRBV11-2 with TRBJ2-4; D not certain. Trimming left V 4 bases short and J 6 bases short, with 10 bases between. Germline assignment: CDR1 SGHAT and CDR2 FQNNGV. This CDR3 has 13 amino acids. CDR3 DNA sequence: TGTGCCAGCAGCTCTGGGGTTCTAAACATTCAGTACTTC. It specifies CASSSGVLNIQYF. Looking up the rest from reference TRBV11-2 and TRBJ2-4 gives the full variable domain: EAGVAQSPRYKIIEKRQSVAFWCNPISGHATLYWYQQILGQGPKLLIQFQNNGVVDDSQLPKDRFSAERLKGVDSTLKIQPAKLEDSAVYLCASSSGVLNIQYFGAGTRLSVL.

This chain joins TRBV4-1 and TRBJ1-1, with D possibly matching TRBD1 (5 bases). This CDR3 is 15 amino acids long. Germline assignment: CDR1 MGHRA and CDR2 YSYEKL. Trimming shortened V by 1 base and J by 10 bases, and 19 bases separated the two germline ends. The chain's CDR3 is CASSQGPQASMVAFF. The CDR3 DNA reads as TGCGCCAGCAGCCAAGGACCACAGGCTTCAATGGTAGCTTTCTTT.

The chain couples TRBV6-6 to TRBJ1-3, with no clear D. The germline V and J ends were trimmed by 6 bases and 0 bases, with 12 bases remaining between them. Germline V CDR1 and CDR2: MNHNY, SVGAGI (reference sequence). The CDR3 consists of 15 residues. In DNA, the CDR3 is TGTGCCAGCAGCTCGCATGCCGGCTCTGGAAACACCATATATTTT. Amino acids: CASSSHAGSGNTIYF.

V usage is TRBV5-7 and J usage is TRBJ1-4; a possible D gene is TRBD1 (5 bases). TRBV5-7 is known as an ORF, though its function is uncertain. The CDR3 sequence is 16 residues long. Trimming took off 2 bases at V and 6 bases at J, with 17 bases between the two ends. This CDR3 reads CASSLRDSGSDEKLFF. The CDR3 nucleotides are TGTGCCAGCAGCTTACGGGACTCAGGATCCGATGAAAAACTGTTTTTT.

The chain carries TRBV5-1 and TRBJ2-3; tentatively, D is TRBD1 (8 bases). Germline-derived CDR1 and CDR2 are SGHRS and YFSETQ. V was pared by 2 bases and J by 4 bases, with 14 bases between. CDR3 length: 15 amino acids. CDR3: CASSFTGGAADTQYF. CDR3 nucleotide sequence: TGCGCCAGCAGCTTCACAGGGGGGGCCGCAGATACGCAGTATTTT. Together with reference TRBV5-1 and TRBJ2-3, the CDR3 gives the full variable domain: KAGVTQTPRYLIKTRGQQVTLSCSPISGHRSVSWYQQTPGQGLQFLFEYFSETQRNKGNFPGRFSGRQFSNSRSEMNVSTLELGDSALYLCASSFTGGAADTQYFGPGTRLTVL.

The chain carries TRBV18 and TRBJ1-2, with 12 bases matching TRBD1. The length of the CDR3 is 16 residues. With V trimmed by 3 bases and J by 6 bases, 8 bases remained unmatched. Germline CDR1 is KGHSH and CDR2 is LQKENI. CDR3 coding DNA: TGTGCCAGCTCACCTATTGCGGGACAGGGGGCGAATGGCTACACCTTC. Translating it yields CASSPIAGQGANGYTF.

As to this clone: The junction departs from the called germline gene at one end, perhaps through a read error. V usage is TRBV7-7 and J usage is TRBJ2-1; 11 nucleotides line up with TRBD2. Germline CDR1 is SSHAT and CDR2 is FNYEAQ (reference sequence). There are 15 residues in the CDR3. The CDR3, as DNA: TGTGCTAGCAGCTTGACTAGCGGGGCAACGGGTGAGCAGTTCTTC. Its protein is CASSLTSGATGEQFF.

DNA of the CDR3: TGCAGCGTTGTGCCCTTACAGGGAGGGGGTTACGAGCAGTACTTC. This codes for CSVVPLQGGGYEQYF. The chain has TRBV29-1 and TRBJ2-7; weak D call: TRBD2 (7 bases). The CDR3 is 15 residues long. Trimming stripped 4 bases from V and 4 bases from J, with 20 bases between. Per germline, CDR1 SQVTM and CDR2 ANQGSEA.

V and J are TRBV2 and TRBJ2-5; TRBD2 agrees at 8 bases. Germline lookup yields CDR1 SNHLY and CDR2 FYNNEI. CDR3 length equals 13 residues. J gave up 6 bases and V 6 bases, and 6 bases lay outside the gene matches. The DNA for the CDR3 is TGTGCCAGCAGATCCGGGGGGGCCCAGACCCAGTACTTC. This encodes CASRSGGAQTQYF. The variable domain in full, with the rest retrieved from reference TRBV2 and TRBJ2-5, is EPEVTQTPSHQVTQMGQEVILRCVPISNHLYFYWYRQILGQKVEFLVSFYNNEISEKSEIFDDQFSVERPDGSNFTLKIRSTKLEDSAMYFCASRSGGAQTQYFGPGTRLLVL.

The rearrangement links TRBV4-3 to TRBJ1-2, with D perhaps matching TRBD1 (6 bases). Germline CDR1 and CDR2: LGHNA and YSLEER. V was shortened by 4 bases and J by 7 bases, with 22 bases between the two germline ends. The CDR3 contains 16 residues. CDR3 loop: CASSRKGEGSVSGYTF. The CDR3 nucleotides read TGCGCCAGCAGCCGAAAGGGGGAAGGGAGTGTGAGTGGCTACACCTTC.

This clone has a single count. The identical CDR3 is also encoded by other nucleotide sequences in the sample. The gene calls are TRBV7-9 and TRBJ2-3; D is undetermined. The CDR3 consists of 12 residues. Trimming removed 2 bases at V and 2 bases at J, with 2 bases between. Per the germline V gene, CDR1 is SEHNR and CDR2 is FQNEAQ (reference sequence). CDR3 protein: CASSLYTDTQYF. The CDR3 DNA sequence: TGTGCCAGCAGCTTATACACAGATACGCAGTATTTT.

The rearrangement links TRBV7-9 to TRBJ2-7; D gene uncertain. From germline, CDR1 is SEHNR and CDR2 FQNEAQ (reference sequence). This CDR3 has 13 residues. Trimming shortened V by 8 bases and J by 1 base, and 12 bases separated the two germline ends. The CDR3 reads CASGDAISYEQYF. The DNA of the CDR3 is TGTGCCAGCGGAGATGCAATTTCCTACGAGCAGTACTTC.

V usage is TRBV19 and J usage is TRBJ2-7; 9 nucleotides match TRBD1. The CDR3 is 13 residues long. Trimming at V came to 5 bases and at J to 5 bases, leaving 4 bases not matched to a gene. Germline assignment: CDR1 LNHDA and CDR2 SQIVND (reference sequence). The CDR3 loop reads CASSVTGGHEQYF. The CDR3 nucleotides read TGTGCCAGTAGTGTAACAGGGGGCCACGAGCAGTACTTC.

The V and J genes are TRBV2 and TRBJ2-5; no definite D call. Germline V gene sequence: CDR1 SNHLY, CDR2 FYNNEI. The length of the CDR3 is 13 residues. Trimming stripped 3 bases from V and 1 base from J, with 6 bases between. The CDR3 DNA reads as TGTGCCAGCAGTGATGGCTTCCAAGAGACCCAGTACTTC. Protein product: CASSDGFQETQYF. The full variable domain, rest sourced from reference TRBV2 and TRBJ2-5, is EPEVTQTPSHQVTQMGQEVILRCVPISNHLYFYWYRQILGQKVEFLVSFYNNEISEKSEIFDDQFSVERPDGSNFTLKIRSTKLEDSAMYFCASSDGFQETQYFGPGTRLLVL.

V usage is TRBV7-2 and J usage is TRBJ2-2; D call uncertain. This CDR3 has 16 residues. In germline, CDR1 is SGHTA, CDR2 FQGNSA. Trimming pared 1 base from V and 2 bases from J, leaving 11 bases between. CDR3 sequence reads: CASSLGAGVNTGELFF. The CDR3 region has the DNA TGTGCCAGCAGCTTAGGGGCAGGAGTAAACACCGGGGAGCTGTTTTTT. The full variable domain, its missing parts supplied by reference TRBV7-2 and TRBJ2-2, is GAGVSQSPSNKVTEKGKDVELRCDPISGHTALYWYRQSLGQGLEFLIYFQGNSAPDKSGLPSDRFSAERTGGSVSTLTIQRTQQEDSAVYLCASSLGAGVNTGELFFGEGSRLTVL.

This chain links TRBV4-1 with TRBJ2-2; 12 bases line up with TRBD2. The trim removed 4 bases at V and 4 bases at J, leaving 4 bases unmatched. There are 16 residues in the CDR3. Looked up from germline, CDR1 is MGHRA and CDR2 is YSYEKL. The CDR3 region has the DNA TGCGCCAGCAGCCTGGAGGGACTAGCGGGCACCGGGGAGCTGTTTTTT. This gives the protein CASSLEGLAGTGELFF.

The J gene is TRBJ1-2, the V gene TRBV21-1; TRBD1 reflects the table's D call only, with no check against the DNA. TRBV21-1 is labeled a pseudogene. CDR3 length: 17 amino acids. CDR3 sequence (DNA): TGTGCCAGCAGCAAATTCGAAAACAGGGGGCGACGGTATGGCTACACCTTC. It translates to CASSKFENRGRRYGYTF.

CDR3: CASSQSLTGVQETQYF. The CDR3 DNA sequence: TGCGCCAGCAGTCAATCCCTCACGGGAGTCCAAGAGACCCAGTACTTC. The chain uses TRBV23-1 and TRBJ2-5; D possibly corresponds to TRBD2 (6 bases). TRBV23-1 is known as an ORF, though its function is uncertain. V was cut by 0 bases and J by 1 base, with 12 bases left in between. The CDR3 is made up of 16 amino acids.

The chain combines TRBV11-2 with TRBJ2-1; D remains unclear. The CDR3 covers 13 residues. In germline, CDR1 is SGHAT, CDR2 FQNNGV. The ends were cut back, 5 bases at V and 4 bases at J, with 9 bases in the middle. CDR3 nucleotides: TGTGCCAGCAGCCCCGACCCTTACAATGAGCAGTTCTTC. It is translated as CASSPDPYNEQFF.

This clone was recorded once. The sample contains more than one DNA sequence encoding this CDR3. The V and J genes are TRBV5-6 and TRBJ2-7; D may be TRBD2 (6 bases). Germline CDR1 reads SGHDT; CDR2 reads YYEEEE. The V and J ends lost 0 bases and 5 bases respectively, with 12 bases between them. This CDR3 spans 14 amino acids. CDR3 in amino acids: CASSLVGGRDEQYF. In DNA form, the CDR3 reads TGTGCCAGCAGCTTGGTCGGGGGTCGGGACGAGCAGTACTTC.

The gene calls are TRBV29-1 and TRBJ2-3, with D hard to call. The CDR3 covers 15 residues. Trimming took 0 bases from V and 0 from J, leaving 10 bases between them. The germline CDR1 and CDR2 sequences are SQVTM and ANQGSEA. The CDR3 DNA sequence: TGCAGCGTTGAAGACAGAAGATCTAGCACAGATACGCAGTATTTT. Its protein product is CSVEDRRSSTDTQYF.

The chain has TRBV7-9 and TRBJ2-7; TRBD1 might be the D (6 bases). The CDR3 length is 15 residues. V was trimmed by 4 bases and J by 1 base, leaving 14 bases between them. Germline assignment: CDR1 SEHNR and CDR2 FQNEAQ (reference sequence). CDR3 amino acids: CASSYRQQGSYEQYF. The CDR3 DNA reads as TGTGCCAGCAGCTACCGACAACAGGGTTCCTACGAGCAGTACTTC.

In regard to this clone: Distinct nucleotide sequences in the sample also encode this CDR3. The chain joins TRBV10-3 to TRBJ2-2; D is possibly TRBD2 (6 bases). CDR3 length: 14 amino acids. CDR1 is ENHRY, CDR2 SYGVKD, per germline. Trimming took off 0 bases at V and 5 bases at J, with 7 bases between the two ends. The CDR3 nucleotides read TGTGCCATCAGTGAGTCGGGGGGTACCGGGGAGCTGTTTTTT. Amino acid sequence: CAISESGGTGELFF.